This T cell receptor beta chain is from a study of OX40 agonist ivuxolimab in advanced cancers. The study, taken as a whole, reports: CD8+ T cells were the subset that, on average, had more expanded clones than CD4+.

This CDR3 has 13 amino acids. Trimming stripped 0 bases from V and 5 bases from J, with 8 bases between. The germline CDR1 and CDR2 sequences are SGHNT and YYREEE (reference sequence). Libraries were prepared by immunoSEQ multiplex PCR; TCRdb keeps only in-frame clonotypes and omits some of them. The sample contains roughly 19,000 clones, approximately 87% of which appear only once. A remark on this clone: Its specificity is not known.

The gene calls are TRBV5-4 and TRBJ2-5, with D perhaps given as TRBD1 or TRBD2 (5 bases each). The origin of this receptor is an adult with an advanced solid tumor such as melanoma, head and neck, liver or kidney cancer. Sequenced here: CD4+ or CD8+ T cells sorted from blood, sampled in a trial of the OX40 agonist ivuxolimab. CDR3 coding DNA: TGTGCCAGCAGCTTGGGCAGGGAGGAGACCCAGTACTTC. Translated, it gives CASSLGREETQYF.